The 32 T cell receptor beta chains below come from one sample, sequenced in a study of spatial heterogeneity in lung cancer. The sample's time point: blood at routine non-recurrence follow-up after resection. Whole RNA obtained from tumor, nontumor lung or frozen PBMC underwent sequencing without sorting. TCRdb called the 5' RACE reads again in MiXCR, with one record for every CDR3 protein. The sample consists of about 120,000 distinct CDR3 sequences, more than 9% of them appearing once. The sequenced sample was PBMCs, obtained at follow-up. These receptors came from a male donor with early-stage non-small cell lung cancer.

This clonotype appeared many times. The genes are TRBV20-1 and TRBJ1-2; 7 bases match TRBD1. Germline V gene lookup returns CDR1 DFQATT and CDR2 SNEGSKA (reference sequence). V dropped 6 bases and J dropped 3; count of bases not matched to a gene: 4. The CDR3 contains 12 residues. The CDR3 protein is CSADREHYGYTF. The DNA for the CDR3 is TGCAGTGCAGACAGGGAACACTATGGCTACACCTTC.

This clonotype was observed a handful of times. The rearrangement uses TRBV4-3 and TRBJ1-2; 9 bases match TRBD1. Trimming cost V 3 bases and J 7 bases; bases outside gene matches: 15. Germline CDR1 reads LGHNA; CDR2 reads YSLEER. The length of the CDR3 is 17 residues. The DNA of the CDR3 is TGCGCCAGCAGCCAGGACACAGGGGGCAGATCTATCTTTGGCTACACCTTC. This translates into CASSQDTGGRSIFGYTF.

Only one count was recorded for this clonotype. This chain connects TRBV5-1 to TRBJ2-3; the D gene is possibly TRBD2 (7 bases). Trimming took 3 bases from V and 2 from J, leaving 13 bases between them. The CDR3 contains 15 residues. The germline gives CDR1 SGHRS, CDR2 YFSETQ. CDR3 sequence: CASSWTRGTTDTQYF. In nucleotides, the CDR3 is TGCGCCAGCAGCTGGACTAGGGGGACCACAGATACGCAGTATTTT.

The J gene is TRBJ1-1, the V gene TRBV28; TRBD1 might be the D (5 bases). The V end was cut by 0 bases, the J end by 0 bases, with 11 bases between. The CDR3 spans 16 residues. The V gene's germline CDR1 is MDHEN and CDR2 SYDVKM. Here the CDR3 DNA reads TGTGCCAGCAGTTTATGGGCAGGGACGGTGAACACTGAAGCTTTCTTT. Its translation: CASSLWAGTVNTEAFF.

CDR3 sequence: CASSQALLSYGYTF. The CDR3 bases are TGCGCCAGCAGCCAAGCCTTATTAAGCTATGGCTACACCTTC. The chain is built from TRBV4-3 and TRBJ1-2; no clear D gene. Trimming took off 1 base at V and 4 bases at J, with 10 bases between the two ends. The CDR3 extends over 14 amino acids. Per the germline V gene, CDR1 is LGHNA and CDR2 is YSLEER.

V gene TRBV4-2 combines with J gene TRBJ2-5, with D unclear. In germline, CDR1 is LGHNA, CDR2 YNFKEQ. The CDR3 spans 14 residues. With 1 base removed from V and 1 base from J, the gap between germline ends came to 7 bases. The CDR3 nucleotides are TGTGCCAGCAGCCAAGGATCCTCCCAAGAGACCCAGTACTTC. Its protein product is CASSQGSSQETQYF.

This chain uses TRBV5-6 with TRBJ1-2, with D unresolved. Germline V gene data show CDR1 as SGHDT and CDR2 as YYEEEE. Trimming cost V 0 bases and J 7 bases, with 7 bases left between them. This CDR3 has 12 amino acids. For the CDR3, the DNA is TGTGCCAGCAGCTTGGCCGCTTTTGGCTACACCTTC. It specifies CASSLAAFGYTF.

The table lists this clonotype with a few counts. The V call is TRBV20-1, the J call TRBJ1-1; the D is unclear. Germline values: CDR1 DFQATT, CDR2 SNEGSKA (reference sequence). The CDR3 sequence is 16 residues long. Trimming removed 1 base from V and 7 bases from J, with 22 bases in between. CDR3 amino acids: CSARVPGLTVLGEAFF. The CDR3 nucleotides read TGCAGTGCTAGAGTCCCGGGTTTGACCGTTTTAGGTGAAGCTTTCTTT.

The J gene is TRBJ2-3, the V gene TRBV5-1, with a weak D call TRBD2 (6 bases). Germline CDR1 SGHRS, CDR2 YFSETQ. The CDR3 spans 14 residues. Deletions cut 4 bases from V and 1 base from J, with 10 bases between. The DNA of the CDR3 is TGCGCCAGCAGCCCGCGACTAGGCACAGATACGCAGTATTTT. This gives the protein CASSPRLGTDTQYF.

This clonotype came up many times. The V call is TRBV3-1, the J call TRBJ1-1; 7 bases are a match to TRBD1. J gave up 10 bases and V 0 bases, and 8 bases lay outside the gene matches. CDR3 length: 14 residues. Per germline, CDR1 LGHDT and CDR2 YNNKEL (reference sequence). The CDR3, as DNA: TGTGCCAGCAGCCAAGACATGGTTCAGGGGGTAGCTTTCTTT. Translated: CASSQDMVQGVAFF.

This clonotype was observed a few times. V gene TRBV7-2 combines with J gene TRBJ2-7; D is unclear. The V end lost 1 base, the J end lost 2 bases, and 6 bases lay between the germline ends. CDR3 length equals 13 residues. Germline lookup yields CDR1 SGHTA and CDR2 FQGNSA. CDR3 nucleotide sequence: TGTGCCAGCAGCTTAGAAGTGCCCTACGAGCAGTACTTC. This encodes CASSLEVPYEQYF.

The V call is TRBV20-1, the J call TRBJ2-1; 10 nucleotides agree with TRBD2. Germline loops: CDR1 DFQATT, CDR2 SNEGSKA (reference sequence). V was clipped by 4 bases and J by 4 bases; unmatched bases: 4. The CDR3 has 14 amino acids. The CDR3 loop reads CSATSGGIYNEQFF. DNA for the CDR3: TGCAGTGCTACTAGCGGGGGAATATACAATGAGCAGTTCTTC.

The V gene is TRBV24-1, the J gene TRBJ1-2; no clear D gene. Germline V gene sequence: CDR1 KGHDR, CDR2 SFDVKD. The germline V and J ends were trimmed by 0 bases and 5 bases, with 9 bases remaining between them. The CDR3 is made up of 14 amino acids. In nucleotides, the CDR3 is TGTGCCACCAGTGATTTGCGCACAGAATATGGCTACACCTTC. Its protein product is CATSDLRTEYGYTF.

This clonotype was recorded a few times. CDR3 sequence: CASNAGGPDTQYF. CDR3 in DNA: TGTGCCAGCAATGCGGGGGGGCCTGATACGCAGTATTTT. The genes are TRBV9 and TRBJ2-3; TRBD2 agrees at 9 bases. The CDR3 sequence is 13 residues long. Per the germline V gene, CDR1 is SGDLS and CDR2 is YYNGEE. J was trimmed by 6 bases and V by 6 bases; bases with no gene match: 5.

This clonotype was seen repeatedly, ten times or more. The chain joins TRBV7-2 to TRBJ2-1; TRBD1 agrees at 7 bases. In germline, CDR1 is SGHTA, CDR2 FQGNSA. The length of the CDR3 is 15 residues. The trim removed 5 bases at V and 4 bases at J, leaving 8 bases unmatched. CDR3 nucleotide sequence: TGTGCCAGCAGCCCTGAAGGGGGCAGGTACAATGAGCAGTTCTTC. It yields the protein CASSPEGGRYNEQFF.

A few counts support this clonotype. The chain joins TRBV25-1 to TRBJ2-7; maybe TRBD1 (6 bases). The CDR3 runs to 12 residues. Trimming stripped 8 bases from V and 2 bases from J, with 10 bases between. CDR1 and CDR2 from the germline V gene are MGHDK and SYGVNS. CDR3 sequence: CASGTGTYEQYF. The CDR3 bases are TGTGCCAGCGGAACAGGGACCTACGAGCAGTACTTC.

This clonotype appeared a few times. The rearrangement uses TRBV7-3 and TRBJ2-1, with D perhaps TRBD1 (6 bases). CDR1 and CDR2 from the germline V gene are SGHTA and FQGTGA. The CDR3 runs to 15 residues. V lost 3 bases, J lost 3 bases, and 12 bases lay in between. The chain's CDR3 is CASSLAGTNYNEQFF. CDR3 sequence (DNA): TGTGCCAGCAGCTTGGCCGGGACAAACTACAATGAGCAGTTCTTC.

V is TRBV5-8 and J is TRBJ2-7, with TRBD1 matching 11 bases. CDR1 is SGHTS, CDR2 YDEGEE, per germline. Trimming at V came to 1 base and at J to 6 bases, leaving 6 bases not matched to a gene. The CDR3 runs to 15 residues. The CDR3 loop is CASSLLGTGGIEQYF. CDR3 DNA: TGTGCCAGCAGCTTGTTAGGGACAGGGGGAATCGAGCAGTACTTC.

The J gene is TRBJ1-1, the V gene TRBV18; tentatively, D is TRBD1 (5 bases). This CDR3 is built from 15 residues. Germline lookup yields CDR1 KGHSH and CDR2 LQKENI. The ends were cut back, 2 bases at V and 4 bases at J, with 14 bases in the middle. CDR3 residues: CASSPKQGGLTEAFF. The CDR3 DNA reads TGTGCCAGCTCACCAAAGCAGGGCGGGCTCACTGAAGCTTTCTTT. The full variable domain, rest sourced from reference TRBV18 and TRBJ1-1, is NAGVMQNPRHLVRRRGQEARLRCSPMKGHSHVYWYRQLPEEGLKFMVYLQKENIIDESGMPKERFSAEFPKEGPSILRIQQVVRGDSAAYFCASSPKQGGLTEAFFGQGTRLTVV.

This clonotype has just a few counts. The V call is TRBV29-1, the J call TRBJ2-1, with D uncertain. Germline loops: CDR1 SQVTM, CDR2 ANQGSEA. The CDR3 is 10 residues long. V lost 5 bases, J lost 8 bases, and 7 bases lay in between. Here the CDR3 DNA reads TGCAGCGTTCGGATCTATGAGCAGTTCTTC. Its translation is CSVRIYEQFF.

At least ten counts were recorded for this clonotype. The chain is built from TRBV20-1 and TRBJ2-5, with 8 bases that match TRBD1. Germline V gene data show CDR1 as DFQATT and CDR2 as SNEGSKA (reference sequence). The CDR3 runs to 15 residues. V dropped 0 bases and J dropped 5; count of bases not matched to a gene: 8. CDR3 DNA: TGCAGTGCTAGAGATCCACAGGGGGGCGGGGAGACCCAGTACTTC. Protein product: CSARDPQGGGETQYF.

This clonotype was seen many times. The CDR3 sequence is CASRGQGNYGYTF. CDR3 in DNA: TGTGCCAGCAGGGGACAGGGGAACTATGGCTACACCTTC. V gene TRBV2 combines with J gene TRBJ1-2; 10 bases align to TRBD1. Trimming at V came to 6 bases and at J to 2 bases, leaving 0 bases not matched to a gene. The CDR3 is 13 residues long. CDR1 SNHLY and CDR2 FYNNEI come from the germline V gene.

This clonotype was counted at least ten times. This CDR3 reads CASSQVAGREKLFF. CDR3 DNA sequence: TGCGCCAGCAGCCAAGTTGCAGGGAGGGAAAAACTGTTTTTT. This sequence joins TRBV4-1 and TRBJ1-4; D possibly corresponds to TRBD1 (5 bases). The V and J ends lost 1 base and 8 bases respectively, with 11 bases between them. CDR1 and CDR2 (germline): MGHRA, YSYEKL. The CDR3 runs 14 residues.

This rearrangement joins TRBV2 to TRBJ1-6, with 7 bases identical to TRBD1. Per germline, CDR1 SNHLY and CDR2 FYNNEI. The CDR3 length is 16 residues. V gave up 6 bases and J gave up 6 bases; unmatched junction bases: 11. The CDR3 spells CASSRDRPSFNSPLHF. The CDR3 DNA reads TGTGCCAGCAGCCGGGACAGACCTTCTTTTAATTCACCCCTCCACTTT.

This clonotype was found many times. J is TRBJ2-3 and V is TRBV15; TRBD2 matches at 14 bases. The CDR3 runs 18 residues. Germline CDR1 and CDR2: LNHNV and YYDKDF (reference sequence). The ends lost 3 bases at V and 3 bases at J; junction bases unmatched: 8. This CDR3 reads CATSRGSGTSGGTDTQYF. As DNA, the CDR3 is TGTGCCACCAGCAGGGGATCCGGGACTAGCGGGGGAACAGATACGCAGTATTTT.

The chain is built from TRBV19 and TRBJ1-5; 7 bases fit TRBD1. J gave up 6 bases and V 6 bases, and 11 bases lay outside the gene matches. The CDR3 consists of 15 residues. CDR1 LNHDA and CDR2 SQIVND come from the germline V gene (reference sequence). The CDR3 bases are TGTGCCAGTAGCCCGACAGGGAATACGGGTCAGCCCCAGCATTTT. This encodes CASSPTGNTGQPQHF.

J is TRBJ2-5 and V is TRBV2; TRBD2 matches 7 bases. Per germline, CDR1 SNHLY and CDR2 FYNNEI. The CDR3 sequence is 17 residues long. V shed 1 base and J 1 base; nucleotides not matched to a gene: 9. For the CDR3, the DNA is TGTGCCAGCAGTGAAGTCGGACTAGGAGCCGCCCAAGAGACCCAGTACTTC. Encoded protein: CASSEVGLGAAQETQYF.

This clonotype showed up just a few times. The rearrangement joins TRBV2 to TRBJ2-1, with D possibly being TRBD2 (7 bases). Trimming pared 6 bases from V and 2 bases from J, leaving 14 bases between. The V gene's germline CDR1 is SNHLY and CDR2 FYNNEI. The CDR3 sequence is 15 residues long. Here the CDR3 DNA reads TGTGCCAGCAGGGTAGGGGGGGCCGCCTACAATGAGCAGTTCTTC. This sequence encodes CASRVGGAAYNEQFF.

This clonotype was seen a handful of times. The chain carries TRBV18 and TRBJ1-2, with 10 bases aligning to TRBD1. V shed 3 bases and J 8 bases; nucleotides not matched to a gene: 12. The CDR3 consists of 16 residues. The germline V gene encodes CDR1 KGHSH and CDR2 LQKENI. The CDR3 loop is CASSPPGQGTKVGYTF. CDR3 DNA: TGTGCCAGCTCACCTCCGGGACAGGGGACGAAAGTGGGCTACACCTTC.

The chain uses TRBV27 and TRBJ1-5, with 7 bases lining up with TRBD1. V lost 5 bases, J lost 2 bases, and 9 bases stayed unmatched. This CDR3 has 16 residues. The V gene's germline CDR1 is MNHEY and CDR2 SMNVEV (reference sequence). Here the CDR3 DNA reads TGTGCCAGCAGTCTCCTAGGACAGGCCGGCAATCAGCCCCAGCATTTT. Amino acid sequence: CASSLLGQAGNQPQHF.

This clonotype has a handful of counts. The V and J genes are TRBV24-1 and TRBJ1-1, with a possible D match to TRBD1 (5 bases). Trimming took off 3 bases at V and 5 bases at J, with 9 bases between the two ends. There are 13 residues in the CDR3. Germline CDR1 KGHDR, CDR2 SFDVKD. As DNA, the CDR3 is TGTGCCACCAGTGATGGAAGGGGTACTGAAGCTTTCTTT. It encodes CATSDGRGTEAFF.

In this sample, this clonotype turned up a few times. The genes are TRBV29-1 and TRBJ1-1, with TRBD1 identical over 11 bases. J was trimmed by 5 bases and V by 7 bases; bases with no gene match: 6. Per germline, CDR1 SQVTM and CDR2 ANQGSEA. The CDR3 covers 13 residues. CDR3 protein: CSAGQGARTEAFF. In nucleotides, the CDR3 is TGCAGCGCAGGACAGGGGGCGCGGACTGAAGCTTTCTTT.